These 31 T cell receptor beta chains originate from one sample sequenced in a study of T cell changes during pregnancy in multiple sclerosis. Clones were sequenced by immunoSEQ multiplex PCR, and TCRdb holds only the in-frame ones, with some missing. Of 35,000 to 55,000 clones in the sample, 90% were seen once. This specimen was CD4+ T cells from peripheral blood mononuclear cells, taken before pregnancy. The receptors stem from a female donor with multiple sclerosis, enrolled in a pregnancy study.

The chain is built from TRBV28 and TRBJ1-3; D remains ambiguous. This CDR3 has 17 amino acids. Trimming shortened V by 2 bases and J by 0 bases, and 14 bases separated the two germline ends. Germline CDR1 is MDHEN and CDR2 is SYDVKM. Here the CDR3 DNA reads TGTGCCAGCAGTTTACCGCAGATTCTTAACTCTGGAAACACCATATATTTT. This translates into CASSLPQILNSGNTIYF.

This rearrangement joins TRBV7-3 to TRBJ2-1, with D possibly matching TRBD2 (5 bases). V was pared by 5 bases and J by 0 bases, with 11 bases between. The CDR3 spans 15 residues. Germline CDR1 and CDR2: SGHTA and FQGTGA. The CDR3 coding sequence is TGTGCCAGCAGCCTTCTTCGGGGCTCCTACAATGAGCAGTTCTTC. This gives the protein CASSLLRGSYNEQFF.

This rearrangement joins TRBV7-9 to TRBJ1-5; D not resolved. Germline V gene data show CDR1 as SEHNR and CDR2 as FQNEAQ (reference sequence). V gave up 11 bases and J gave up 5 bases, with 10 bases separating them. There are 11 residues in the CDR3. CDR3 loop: CAHLSHQPQHF. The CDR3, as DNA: TGTGCCCACTTGTCGCATCAGCCCCAGCATTTT.

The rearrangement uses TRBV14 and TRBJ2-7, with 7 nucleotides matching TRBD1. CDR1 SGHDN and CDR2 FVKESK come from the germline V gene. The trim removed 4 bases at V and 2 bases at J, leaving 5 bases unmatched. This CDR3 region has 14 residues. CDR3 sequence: CASSPFTGAYEQYF. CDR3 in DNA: TGTGCCAGCAGCCCATTCACAGGGGCCTACGAGCAGTACTTC.

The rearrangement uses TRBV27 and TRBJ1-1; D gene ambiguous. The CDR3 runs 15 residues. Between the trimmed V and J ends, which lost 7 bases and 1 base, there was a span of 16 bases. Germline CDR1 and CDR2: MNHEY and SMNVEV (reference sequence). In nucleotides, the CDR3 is TGTGCCAGCAATCAGGACTACCGGACGAACACTGAAGCTTTCTTT. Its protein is CASNQDYRTNTEAFF.

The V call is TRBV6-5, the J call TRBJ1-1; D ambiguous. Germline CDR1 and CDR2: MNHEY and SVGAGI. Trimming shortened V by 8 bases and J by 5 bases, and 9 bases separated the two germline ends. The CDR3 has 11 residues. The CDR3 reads CASSSVTEAFF. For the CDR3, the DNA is TGTGCCAGCTCTTCGGTTACTGAAGCTTTCTTT.

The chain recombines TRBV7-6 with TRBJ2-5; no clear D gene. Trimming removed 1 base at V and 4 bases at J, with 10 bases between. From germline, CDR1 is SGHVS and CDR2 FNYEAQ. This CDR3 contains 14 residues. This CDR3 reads CASSLGRVRETQYF. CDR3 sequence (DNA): TGTGCCAGCAGCTTAGGCCGGGTTCGAGAGACCCAGTACTTC.

The CDR3 here is CSGSGTSGNQETQYF. In nucleotides, the CDR3 is TGCAGCGGTTCCGGGACTAGCGGGAACCAAGAGACCCAGTACTTC. V usage is TRBV29-1 and J usage is TRBJ2-5; 13 bases line up with TRBD2. The CDR3 consists of 15 residues. Looked up from germline, CDR1 is SQVTM and CDR2 is ANQGSEA. J gave up 0 bases and V 7 bases, and 5 bases lay outside the gene matches.

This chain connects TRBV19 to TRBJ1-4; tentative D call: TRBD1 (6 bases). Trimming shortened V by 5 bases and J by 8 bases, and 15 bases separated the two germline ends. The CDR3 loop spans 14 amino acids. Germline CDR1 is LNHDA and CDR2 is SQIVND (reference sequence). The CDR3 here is CASSPTIRGEKLFF. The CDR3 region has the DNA TGTGCCAGTAGTCCAACGATAAGGGGGGAAAAACTGTTTTTT.

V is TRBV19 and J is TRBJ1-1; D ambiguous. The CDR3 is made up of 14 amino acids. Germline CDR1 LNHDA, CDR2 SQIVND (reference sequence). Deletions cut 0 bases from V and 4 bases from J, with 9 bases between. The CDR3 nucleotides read TGTGCCAGTAGTATAGATGCGGGGAGCACTGAAGCTTTCTTT. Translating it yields CASSIDAGSTEAFF.

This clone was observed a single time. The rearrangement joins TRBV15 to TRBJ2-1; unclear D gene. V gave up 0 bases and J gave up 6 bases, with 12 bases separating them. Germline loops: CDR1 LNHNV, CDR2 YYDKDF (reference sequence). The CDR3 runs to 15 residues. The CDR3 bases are TGTGCCACCAGCAGAGACAGGTCTCTGGCCAATGAGCAGTTCTTC. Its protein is CATSRDRSLANEQFF. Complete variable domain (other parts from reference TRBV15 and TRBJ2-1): DAMVIQNPRYQVTQFGKPVTLSCSQTLNHNVMYWYQQKSSQAPKLLFHYYDKDFNNEADTPDNFQSRRPNTSFCFLDIRSPGLGDTAMYLCATSRDRSLANEQFFGPGTRLTVL.

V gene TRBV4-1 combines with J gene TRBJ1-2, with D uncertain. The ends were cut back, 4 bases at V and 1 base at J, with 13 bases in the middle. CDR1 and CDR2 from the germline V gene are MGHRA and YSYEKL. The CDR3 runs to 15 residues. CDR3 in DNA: TGCGCCAGCAGCCTCCTCGGGGAAATTAACTATGGCTACACCTTC. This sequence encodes CASSLLGEINYGYTF.

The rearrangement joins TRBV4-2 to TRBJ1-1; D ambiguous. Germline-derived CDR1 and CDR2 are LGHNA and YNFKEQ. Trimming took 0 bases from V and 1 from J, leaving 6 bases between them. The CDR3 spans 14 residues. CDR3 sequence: CASSQDVRNTEAFF. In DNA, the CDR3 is TGTGCCAGCAGCCAAGATGTGAGGAACACTGAAGCTTTCTTT.

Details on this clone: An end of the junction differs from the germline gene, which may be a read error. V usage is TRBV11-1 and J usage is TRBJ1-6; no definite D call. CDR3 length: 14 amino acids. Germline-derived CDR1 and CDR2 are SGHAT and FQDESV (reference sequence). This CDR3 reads CASSLAVGASPLHF. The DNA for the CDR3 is TGTGCCAGCAGCCTAGCTGTAGGAGCCTCACCCCTCCACTTT. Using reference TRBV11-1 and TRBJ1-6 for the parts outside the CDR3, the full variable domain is EAEVAQSPRYKITEKSQAVAFWCDPISGHATLYWYRQILGQGPELLVQFQDESVVDDSQLPKDRFSAERLKGVDSTLKIQPAELGDSAMYLCASSLAVGASPLHFGNGTRLTVT.

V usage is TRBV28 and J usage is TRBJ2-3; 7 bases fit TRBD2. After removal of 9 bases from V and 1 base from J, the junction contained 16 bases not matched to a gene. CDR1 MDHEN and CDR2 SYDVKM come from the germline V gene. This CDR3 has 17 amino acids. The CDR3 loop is CASRGPSGKRGTDTQYF. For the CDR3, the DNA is TGTGCCAGTAGAGGACCCAGCGGGAAACGTGGCACAGATACGCAGTATTTT.

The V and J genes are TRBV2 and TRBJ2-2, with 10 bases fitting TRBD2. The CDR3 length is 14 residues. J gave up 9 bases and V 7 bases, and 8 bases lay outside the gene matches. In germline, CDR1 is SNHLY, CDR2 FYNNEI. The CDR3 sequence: CASMASGGGRELFF. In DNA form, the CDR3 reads TGTGCCAGCATGGCTAGCGGGGGAGGGCGGGAGCTGTTTTTT.

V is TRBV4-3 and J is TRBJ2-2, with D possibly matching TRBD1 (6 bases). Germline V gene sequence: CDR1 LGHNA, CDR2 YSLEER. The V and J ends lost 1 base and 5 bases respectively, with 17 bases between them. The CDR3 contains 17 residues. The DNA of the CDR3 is TGCGCCAGCAGCCAAGGCGCCAGGGGTTTATTGACCGGGGAGCTGTTTTTT. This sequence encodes CASSQGARGLLTGELFF.

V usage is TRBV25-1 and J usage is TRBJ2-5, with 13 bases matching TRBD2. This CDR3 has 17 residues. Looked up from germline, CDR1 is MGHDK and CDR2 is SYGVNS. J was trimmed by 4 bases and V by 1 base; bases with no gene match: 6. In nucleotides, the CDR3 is TGTGCCAGCAGTGAATCCCGGACTAGCGGGAGAGGAGAGACCCAGTACTTC. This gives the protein CASSESRTSGRGETQYF.

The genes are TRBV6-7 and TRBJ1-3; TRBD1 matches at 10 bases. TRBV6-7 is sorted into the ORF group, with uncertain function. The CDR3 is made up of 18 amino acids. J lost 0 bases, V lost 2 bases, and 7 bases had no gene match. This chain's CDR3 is CASSYRDRGPLSGNTIYF. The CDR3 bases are TGTGCCAGCAGTTACCGGGACAGGGGCCCTCTCTCTGGAAACACCATATATTTT.

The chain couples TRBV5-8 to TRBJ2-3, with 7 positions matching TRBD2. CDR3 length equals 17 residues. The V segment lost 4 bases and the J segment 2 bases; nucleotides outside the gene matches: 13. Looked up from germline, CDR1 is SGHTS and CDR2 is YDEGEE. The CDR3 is CASSLGASGELTDTQYF. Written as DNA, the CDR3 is TGTGCCAGCAGCCTCGGGGCAAGCGGGGAACTCACAGATACGCAGTATTTT. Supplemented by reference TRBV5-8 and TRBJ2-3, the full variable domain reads EAGVTQSPTHLIKTRGQQATLRCSPISGHTSVYWYQQALGLGLQFLLWYDEGEERNRGNFPPRFSGRQFPNYSSELNVNALELEDSALYLCASSLGASGELTDTQYFGPGTRLTVL.

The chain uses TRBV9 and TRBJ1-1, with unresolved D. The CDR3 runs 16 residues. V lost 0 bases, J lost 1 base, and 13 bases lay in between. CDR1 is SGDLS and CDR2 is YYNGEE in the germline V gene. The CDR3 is CASSVVSTTANTEAFF. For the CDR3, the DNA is TGTGCCAGCAGCGTAGTCTCAACCACAGCGAACACTGAAGCTTTCTTT.

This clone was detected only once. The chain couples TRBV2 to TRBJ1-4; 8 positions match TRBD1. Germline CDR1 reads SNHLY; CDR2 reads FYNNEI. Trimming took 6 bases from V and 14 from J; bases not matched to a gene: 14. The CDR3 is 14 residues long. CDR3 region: CASSGSTGGLRLFF. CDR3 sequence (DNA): TGTGCCAGCAGCGGATCAACAGGGGGGTTACGGCTGTTTTTT.

The DNA for the CDR3 is TGTGCCAGCACCCGGGGACTAGCTTCCTACGAGCAGTACTTC. It encodes CASTRGLASYEQYF. The gene calls are TRBV28 and TRBJ2-7; 9 bases are shared with TRBD2. The germline V gene encodes CDR1 MDHEN and CDR2 SYDVKM. The CDR3 loop spans 14 amino acids. With V trimmed by 7 bases and J by 1 base, 5 bases remained unmatched. The full variable domain, completed using reference TRBV28 and TRBJ2-7, is DVKVTQSSRYLVKRTGEKVFLECVQDMDHENMFWYRQDPGLGLRLIYFSYDVKMKEKGDIPEGYSVSREKKERFSLILESASTNQTSMYLCASTRGLASYEQYFGPGTRLTVT.

The CDR3 bases are TGTGCCAGCAGCTTAGACGGCGGAACTAATGAAAAACTGTTTTTT. This gives the protein CASSLDGGTNEKLFF. V usage is TRBV7-8 and J usage is TRBJ1-4; D ambiguous. Germline lookup yields CDR1 SGHVS and CDR2 FQNEAQ. The CDR3 is made up of 15 amino acids. Deletions cut 1 base from V and 1 base from J, with 7 bases between.

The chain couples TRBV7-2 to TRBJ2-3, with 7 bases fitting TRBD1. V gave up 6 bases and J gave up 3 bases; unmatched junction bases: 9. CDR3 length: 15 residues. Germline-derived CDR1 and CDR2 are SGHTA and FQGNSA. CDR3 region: CASSHNPRGTDTQYF. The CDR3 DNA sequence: TGTGCCAGCAGTCATAATCCCAGGGGGACAGATACGCAGTATTTT.

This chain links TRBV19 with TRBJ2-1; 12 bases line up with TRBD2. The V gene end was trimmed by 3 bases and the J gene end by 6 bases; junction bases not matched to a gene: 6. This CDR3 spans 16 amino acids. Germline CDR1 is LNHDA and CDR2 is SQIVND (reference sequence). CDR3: CASSMGGLAGINEQFF. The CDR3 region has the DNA TGTGCCAGTAGTATGGGAGGACTAGCGGGAATCAATGAGCAGTTCTTC.

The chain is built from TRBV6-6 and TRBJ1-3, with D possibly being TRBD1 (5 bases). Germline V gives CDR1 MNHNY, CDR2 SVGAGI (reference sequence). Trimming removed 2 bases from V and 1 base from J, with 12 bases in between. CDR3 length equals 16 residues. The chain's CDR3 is CASSYQGSSSGNTIYF. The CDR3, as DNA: TGTGCCAGCAGTTACCAGGGTTCGTCTTCTGGAAACACCATATATTTT.

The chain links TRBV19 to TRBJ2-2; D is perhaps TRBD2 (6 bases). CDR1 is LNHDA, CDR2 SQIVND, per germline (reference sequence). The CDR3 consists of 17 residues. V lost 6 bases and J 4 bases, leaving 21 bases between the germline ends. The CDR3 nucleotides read TGTGCCAGTAGCGCATCTAATTTGGGACTTGGCACCGGGGAGCTGTTTTTT. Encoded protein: CASSASNLGLGTGELFF.

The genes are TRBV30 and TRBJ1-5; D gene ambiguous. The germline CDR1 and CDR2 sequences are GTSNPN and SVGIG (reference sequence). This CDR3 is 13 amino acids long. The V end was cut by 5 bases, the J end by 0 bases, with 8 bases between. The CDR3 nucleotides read TGTGCCTGGGGGCCGGATAGCAATCAGCCCCAGCATTTT. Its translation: CAWGPDSNQPQHF.

The CDR3 DNA is TGTGCCAGCAGTGAAGCGCTTGGGTCGGGGTCTGCCCAGTACTTC. Encoded protein: CASSEALGSGSAQYF. This chain connects TRBV2 to TRBJ2-5; TRBD2 might be the D (5 bases). Trimming pared 0 bases from V and 9 bases from J, leaving 17 bases between. CDR1 SNHLY and CDR2 FYNNEI come from the germline V gene. The CDR3 runs 15 residues.

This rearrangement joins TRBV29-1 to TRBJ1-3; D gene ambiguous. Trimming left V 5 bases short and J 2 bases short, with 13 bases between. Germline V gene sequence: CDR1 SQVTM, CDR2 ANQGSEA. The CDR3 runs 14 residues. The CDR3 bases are TGCAGCGTTTTACGGGAAACGACTGGAAACACCATATATTTT. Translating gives CSVLRETTGNTIYF.